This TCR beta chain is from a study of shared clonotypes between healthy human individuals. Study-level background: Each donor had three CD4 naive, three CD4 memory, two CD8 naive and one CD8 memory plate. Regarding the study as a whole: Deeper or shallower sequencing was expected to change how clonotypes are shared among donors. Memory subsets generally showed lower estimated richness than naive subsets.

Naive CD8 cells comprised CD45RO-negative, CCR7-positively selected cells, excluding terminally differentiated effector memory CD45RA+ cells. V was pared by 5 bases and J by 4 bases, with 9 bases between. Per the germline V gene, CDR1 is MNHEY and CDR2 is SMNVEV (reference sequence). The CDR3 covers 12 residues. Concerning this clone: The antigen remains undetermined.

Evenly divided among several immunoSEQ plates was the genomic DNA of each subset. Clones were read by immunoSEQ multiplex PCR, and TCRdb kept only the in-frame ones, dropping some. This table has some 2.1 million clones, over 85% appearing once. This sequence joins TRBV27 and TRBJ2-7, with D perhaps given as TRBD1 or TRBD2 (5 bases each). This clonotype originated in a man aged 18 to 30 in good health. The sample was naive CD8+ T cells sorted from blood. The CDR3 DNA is TGTGCCAGCAGTAAAGAGGGGTACGAGCAGTACTTC. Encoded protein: CASSKEGYEQYF.